This is a list of T cell receptor beta chains from one sample in a study of T cells in Graves' hyperthyroidism and ophthalmopathy. TCRdb analysed the multiplex PCR reads with MiXCR anew, one entry per CDR3 protein. There are about 640,000 distinct CDR3 sequences in the sample; roughly 20% occur only once, and 34% lies in the top ten. The material sequenced was blood. The receptors come from a man in his thirties or forties with Graves' ophthalmopathy. Both conserved end residues are part of each CDR3. A D gene is named only where the DNA matches it firmly. Only part of the rows carry a size: once, few, many, or a class if the clone is expanded.

>-|TRBJ1-5|TRBV28|many
CASSSDIKFRRGDQPQHF
TGTGCCAGCAGTTCCGACATCAAATTTCGTAGGGGTGATCAGCCCCAGCATTTT
>TRBD1|TRBJ1-5|TRBV27|-
CASGSGTGGNNQPQHF
TGTGCCAGCGGTAGCGGGACAGGGGGAAACAATCAGCCCCAGCATTTT
>-|TRBJ2-1|TRBV2|-
CASSPIPSSAREEQFF
TGTGCCAGCAGCCCCATTCCCAGTTCAGCCAGAGAGGAGCAGTTCTTC
>TRBD2|TRBJ2-7|TRBV12-3/TRBV12-4|few
CASSWTSRYEQYF
TGTGCCAGCAGTTGGACTAGTCGATACGAGCAGTACTTC
>TRBD1|TRBJ2-7|TRBV10-3|few
CAISARDRGKEQYF
TGTGCCATCAGTGCCCGGGACAGGGGCAAGGAGCAGTACTTC
>-|TRBJ1-2|TRBV7-9|few
CASRTTAAASGYTF
TGTGCCAGCAGGACAACGGCAGCCGCCTCTGGCTACACCTTC
>-|TRBJ2-2|TRBV6-1|few
CASKRFDTGELFF
TGTGCCAGCAAAAGGTTCGACACCGGGGAGCTGTTTTTT
>TRBD2|TRBJ2-3|TRBV11-2|many
CASSLDASGNVDTQYF
TGTGCCAGCAGCTTAGACGCTAGCGGGAACGTTGATACGCAGTATTTT
>TRBD2|TRBJ2-3|TRBV7-3|few
CASSSAGGLDTQYF
TGTGCCAGCAGCTCAGCGGGAGGGCTAGATACGCAGTATTTT
>-|TRBJ2-5|TRBV6-1|few
CASSETRIETQYF
TGTGCCAGCAGTGAAACCAGGATCGAGACCCAGTACTTC
>-|TRBJ2-7|TRBV10-1|few
CASSEKLNYEQYF
TGCGCCAGCAGTGAGAAATTAAACTACGAGCAGTACTTC
>-|TRBJ1-5|TRBV6-1|few
CASSSTGSDNQPQHF
TGTGCCAGCAGTTCCACAGGGTCAGACAATCAGCCCCAGCATTTT
>-|TRBJ1-1|TRBV27|many
CASMSLLTEAFF
TGTGCCAGCATGAGCTTACTCACTGAAGCTTTCTTT
>-|TRBJ2-3|TRBV7-2|-
CASSRDGGLLGTDTQYF
TGTGCCAGCAGCCGGGATGGGGGGCTATTAGGCACAGATACGCAGTATTTT
>-|TRBJ1-2|TRBV7-9|-
CASSPSTTVGYTF
TGTGCCAGCAGCCCTTCGACAACGGTTGGCTACACCTTC
>-|TRBJ1-4|TRBV27|-
CASSQRVEKLFF
TGTGCCAGCAGCCAGCGGGTAGAAAAACTGTTTTTT
>-|TRBJ2-7|TRBV28|many
CASSPGHKTYEQYF
TGTGCCAGCAGTCCGGGACACAAAACCTACGAGCAGTACTTC
>-|TRBJ1-2|TRBV30|few
CAWWGLIYGYTF
TGTGCCTGGTGGGGACTGATCTATGGCTACACCTTC
>TRBD2|TRBJ2-7|TRBV5-6|-
CASSRDYTAYEQYF
TGTGCCAGCAGCCGGGACTACACGGCGTACGAGCAGTACTTC
>-|TRBJ1-3|TRBV9|-
CASTGGSSSGNTIYF
TGTGCCAGCACGGGGGGCAGCAGCTCTGGAAACACCATATATTTT
>TRBD2|TRBJ2-2|TRBV20-1|-
CSTIAGGGYTGELFF
TGCAGTACCATAGCGGGAGGCGGGTACACCGGGGAGCTGTTTTTT
>-|TRBJ2-7|TRBV4-1|-
CASSQDITGPYEQYF
TGCGCCAGCAGCCAAGATATCACAGGCCCCTACGAGCAGTACTTC
>TRBD2|TRBJ2-1|TRBV9|many
CASSPRTSGSSYNEQFF
TGTGCCAGCAGCCCCCGGACTAGCGGGAGCTCCTACAATGAGCAGTTCTTC
>-|TRBJ2-5|TRBV28|few
CASSRRNQETQYF
TGTGCCAGCAGCCGCAGGAACCAAGAGACCCAGTACTTC
>-|TRBJ1-4|TRBV12-3/TRBV12-4|many
CASSKGGATNEKLFF
TGTGCCAGCAGTAAGGGGGGAGCAACTAATGAAAAACTGTTTTTT